These 3 T cell receptor beta chains were sequenced from one sample in a study of shared clonotypes between healthy human individuals. Assay: immunoSEQ multiplex PCR; the TCRdb copy retains only in-frame clones and omits some. Of 2 million to 2.5 million clones in the sample, nearly 97% were seen once. Input material: naive CD4+ T cells sorted from blood. Subset indicated: CD45RA+ positively selected. The source of these receptors is a man aged 18 to 29 in good health.

A remark on this clone: The sample carries other DNA sequences with the same CDR3. DNA of the CDR3: TGTGCCAGCTCACCACCGACAGGGGGTACTGAAGCTTTCTTT. Its translation: CASSPPTGGTEAFF. The chain recombines TRBV18 with TRBJ1-1, with 9 nucleotides matching TRBD1. The CDR3 extends over 14 amino acids. Germline CDR1 is KGHSH and CDR2 is LQKENI. J gave up 5 bases and V 0 bases, and 1 base lay outside the gene matches.

The chain is built from TRBV21-1 and TRBJ2-1; the DNA was not used to check the table's D call, TRBD2. TRBV21-1 is described as a pseudogene. The CDR3 length is 17 residues. Written as DNA, the CDR3 is TGTGCCAGCAGGATGGCCTCTAGCGGGGGGGTCTACAATGAGCAGTTCTTC. This sequence encodes CASRMASSGGVYNEQFF.

The chain combines TRBV6-5 with TRBJ1-1, with D unclear. Trimming left V 7 bases short and J 5 bases short, with 11 bases between. The CDR3 covers 12 residues. Germline V lookup: CDR1 MNHEY, CDR2 SVGAGI. Here the CDR3 DNA reads TGTGCCAGCAAAACACCGGGGACTGAAGCTTTCTTT. Translation: CASKTPGTEAFF.